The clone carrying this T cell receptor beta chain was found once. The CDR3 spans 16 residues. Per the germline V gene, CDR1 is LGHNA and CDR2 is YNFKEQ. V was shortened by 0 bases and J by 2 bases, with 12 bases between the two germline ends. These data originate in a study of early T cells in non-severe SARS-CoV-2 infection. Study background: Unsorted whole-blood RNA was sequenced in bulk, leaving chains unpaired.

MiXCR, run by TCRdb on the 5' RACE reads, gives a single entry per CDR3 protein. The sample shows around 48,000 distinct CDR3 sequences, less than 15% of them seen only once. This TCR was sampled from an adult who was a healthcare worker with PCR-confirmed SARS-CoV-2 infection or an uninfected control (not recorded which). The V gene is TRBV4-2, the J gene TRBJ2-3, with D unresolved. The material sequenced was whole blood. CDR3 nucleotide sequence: TGTGCCAGCAGCCAAGAGTCTAGTTATTCCACAGATACGCAGTATTTT. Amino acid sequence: CASSQESSYSTDTQYF.